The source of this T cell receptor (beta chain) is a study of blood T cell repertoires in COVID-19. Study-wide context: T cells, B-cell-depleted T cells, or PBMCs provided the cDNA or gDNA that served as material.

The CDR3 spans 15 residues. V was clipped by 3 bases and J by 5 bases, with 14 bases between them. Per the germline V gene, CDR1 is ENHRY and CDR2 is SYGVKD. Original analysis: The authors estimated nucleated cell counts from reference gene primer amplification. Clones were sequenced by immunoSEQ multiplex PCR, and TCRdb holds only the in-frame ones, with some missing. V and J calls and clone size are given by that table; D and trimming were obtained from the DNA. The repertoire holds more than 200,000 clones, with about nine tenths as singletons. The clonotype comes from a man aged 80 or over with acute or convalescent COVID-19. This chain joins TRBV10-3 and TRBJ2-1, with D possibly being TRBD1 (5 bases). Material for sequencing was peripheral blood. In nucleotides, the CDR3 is TGTGCCATCAGTGATTCTCAGGGTAGCAACAATGAGCAGTTCTTC. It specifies CAISDSQGSNNEQFF.